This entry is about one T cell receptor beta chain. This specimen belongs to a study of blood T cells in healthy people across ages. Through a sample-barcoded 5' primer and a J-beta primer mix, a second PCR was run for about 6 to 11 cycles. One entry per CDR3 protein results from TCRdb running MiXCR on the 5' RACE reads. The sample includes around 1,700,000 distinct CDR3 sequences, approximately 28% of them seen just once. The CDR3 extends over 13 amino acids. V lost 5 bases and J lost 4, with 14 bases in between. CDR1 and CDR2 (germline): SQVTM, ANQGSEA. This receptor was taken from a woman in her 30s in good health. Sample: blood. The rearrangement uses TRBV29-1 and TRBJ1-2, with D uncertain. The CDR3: CSVKDGMGYGYTF. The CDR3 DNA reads TGCAGCGTTAAGGATGGGATGGGCTATGGCTACACCTTC.